This T cell receptor beta chain is drawn from a study of blood T cell repertoires in COVID-19 (dated by TCRdb to between 2020 and 2021). Concerning the study at large: Samples covering the acute and convalescent phases of COVID-19 were provided by collaborators in the United States, Italy and Spain. The material from the prospective study consisted of cDNA or gDNA derived from T cells, B-cell-depleted T cells, or PBMCs. The repertoires were released in a freely available public database intended as a resource for research on the immune response to SARS-CoV-2. Nearly every sample came with metadata listing a de-identified subject ID, COVID-19 status, age in years and sex. Subjects who had been exposed to COVID-19, were actively infected with it, or had recovered from it provided the deeply sampled blood TCRbeta repertoires that made up the dataset. HLA class I and class II types, where available, came from metadata supplied by the sample provider rather than from assay-based typing. Samples came from the ongoing ImmuneRACE study (first 160 participants) plus 1,254 subjects from 6 global collaborators. What the authors observed across the whole study: Clinical and demographic metadata were provided uncurated, with the amount varying by source and participant.

A distance of 17 bases separates the germline ends of V and J, which lose 7 bases and 1 base respectively. The CDR1 and CDR2 encoded by the germline V gene are SGHRS and YFSETQ. The CDR3 has 16 amino acids, counting the end cysteine and phenylalanine. The CDR3 DNA has 48 bases and is translated from base 1. Each collaborating institution followed its own protocols to collect whole blood in K2EDTA tubes. For TCRbeta analysis, collaborators shipped samples in one of three forms: frozen whole blood, isolated PBMCs, or DNA extracted from either of those sample types. A remark on this clone: Its antigen is not yet known. Within one base of it there is no much larger clone, and no base qualities were kept.

TCRbeta CDR3 regions were amplified from genomic DNA by means of the immunoSEQ Assay, a bias-controlled multiplex PCR. As for the original processing: The number of nucleated cells in each sample was estimated by amplification of reference gene primers within the assay. To quantify the absolute abundance of each unique TCRbeta CDR3 rearrangement, sequence reads were collapsed and filtered. Productive Simpson clonality was computed per sample as the square root of Simpson's diversity index over productive rearrangements. In its TCRdb copy, this immuneACCESS table keeps in-frame sequences only and misses some clones. Where compared with another copy, unresolved V genes explain less than half of these, and the others have no known cause. The V and J calls and clone size come from that table; D and trimming were worked out from the DNA. For this sample the table gives 110,000 or so clones, of which about 88% were detected only once. The ten largest make up about 3.4% of the sample.

The chain is made from TRBV5-1 and TRBJ2-2; TRBD1 is perhaps the D gene, given 6 matching bases. This sequence originates from a middle-aged man with acute or convalescent COVID-19. The specimen was peripheral blood. The CDR3 reads CASSPTAGENTGELFF. The bases read TGCGCCAGCTCACCCACGGCAGGGGAGAACACCGGGGAGCTGTTTTTT.